Below are 29 T cell receptor beta chains sequenced from a single sample in a study of blood T cell repertoires in COVID-19. Clones were read by immunoSEQ multiplex PCR, and TCRdb kept only the in-frame ones, dropping some. This table holds over 300,000 clones, over 75% found once. Sequencing used PBMCs or T cells enriched from blood (not recorded which). The receptors were sampled from a man younger than 40 who had recovered from COVID-19.

V is TRBV28 and J is TRBJ2-1; TRBD2 matches at 13 bases. Losses at the gene ends were 6 bases for V and 14 bases for J; bases not matched to a gene: 10. Germline-derived CDR1 and CDR2 are MDHEN and SYDVKM. This CDR3 comprises 14 residues. The CDR3 nucleotides read TGTGCCAGCAGGGGGAGGACTAGCGGGGGTGAAGAGTTCTTC. This sequence encodes CASRGRTSGGEEFF.

The rearrangement joins TRBV2 to TRBJ1-1; 9 bases are shared with TRBD1. This CDR3 contains 13 residues. The trim removed 10 bases at V and 0 bases at J, leaving 3 bases unmatched. Germline V gene sequence: CDR1 SNHLY, CDR2 FYNNEI. The CDR3 nucleotides are TGTGCCACTCGGACAGGGGTGAACACTGAAGCTTTCTTT. Its protein is CATRTGVNTEAFF.

This clone was recorded at least ten times. The rearrangement joins TRBV19 to TRBJ1-3; the D gene is possibly TRBD1 (6 bases). This CDR3 contains 15 residues. The germline V and J ends were trimmed by 5 bases and 3 bases, with 14 bases remaining between them. Germline CDR1 is LNHDA and CDR2 is SQIVND (reference sequence). The CDR3 nucleotides read TGTGCCAGTAGTCCGCTGCCAGGGGTTGGAAACACCATATATTTT. It specifies CASSPLPGVGNTIYF.

This clone was counted once. The CDR3 DNA follows: TGTGCCAGCGAAGCGGAGGGAGGCTACACCTTC. Protein sequence: CASEAEGGYTF. V is TRBV9 and J is TRBJ1-2; D gene unclear. Per germline, CDR1 SGDLS and CDR2 YYNGEE. V lost 7 bases to trimming and J lost 8 bases, with 12 bases between them. This CDR3 spans 11 amino acids.

The J gene is TRBJ1-6, the V gene TRBV19; D is perhaps TRBD1 (5 bases). Trimming took off 5 bases at V and 7 bases at J, with 24 bases between the two ends. The CDR3 length is 18 residues. The germline gives CDR1 LNHDA, CDR2 SQIVND (reference sequence). The CDR3 is CASSSTERGIMDNSPLHF. CDR3 bases: TGTGCCAGTAGTTCGACCGAACGGGGGATCATGGACAATTCACCCCTCCACTTT. Full variable domain (outside the CDR3, taken from reference TRBV19 and TRBJ1-6): DGGITQSPKYLFRKEGQNVTLSCEQNLNHDAMYWYRQDPGQGLRLIYYSQIVNDFQKGDIAEGYSVSREKKESFPLTVTSAQKNPTAFYLCASSSTERGIMDNSPLHFGNGTRLTVT.

V gene TRBV5-4 combines with J gene TRBJ1-5; no firm D call. CDR3 size: 15 residues. Germline V gene lookup returns CDR1 SGHNT and CDR2 YYREEE (reference sequence). V was cut by 0 bases and J by 2 bases, with 9 bases left in between. CDR3 amino acids: CASSLGVQGNQPQHF. The CDR3 DNA reads as TGTGCCAGCAGCTTGGGCGTGCAAGGCAATCAGCCCCAGCATTTT.

The chain joins TRBV30 to TRBJ1-1, with D possibly TRBD1 on 5 matching bases. Germline V gene data show CDR1 as GTSNPN and CDR2 as SVGIG (reference sequence). The CDR3 is 14 amino acids. The V end was cut by 2 bases, the J end by 3 bases, with 13 bases between. CDR3 coding DNA: TGTGCCTGGAGTACGCTGGGGGGATACACTGAAGCTTTCTTT. Its translation is CAWSTLGGYTEAFF.

In its sample, this clone was seen a few times. The chain has TRBV5-1 and TRBJ2-7, with a tentative D call TRBD1 (6 bases). V was shortened by 0 bases and J by 4 bases, with 11 bases between the two germline ends. This CDR3 has 14 amino acids. Germline assignment: CDR1 SGHRS and CDR2 YFSETQ. The CDR3 DNA reads TGCGCCAGCAGCTTGGGCAACAGGGTTTACGAGCAGTACTTC. Translated, it gives CASSLGNRVYEQYF.

This clone has only one observation. The V gene is TRBV3-1 (or the pseudogene TRBV3-2), the J gene TRBJ2-7; TRBD1 agrees at 10 bases. Germline lookup yields CDR1 LGHDT and CDR2 YNNKEL (reference sequence). The trim removed 3 bases at V and 3 bases at J, leaving 5 bases unmatched. The length of the CDR3 is 15 residues. CDR3 coding DNA: TGTGCCAGCAGCCAGACCGGGACAGGGGTCTACGAGCAGTACTTC. This translates into CASSQTGTGVYEQYF.

The chain carries TRBV2 and TRBJ1-2, with D tentatively TRBD1 (6 bases). The CDR3 totals 14 residues. V shed 6 bases and J shed 2 bases, with 13 bases lying between them. Germline lookup yields CDR1 SNHLY and CDR2 FYNNEI. In nucleotides, the CDR3 is TGTGCCAGCAGGGCCCATACAGGGAACTATGGCTACACCTTC. Amino acids: CASRAHTGNYGYTF. Supplemented by reference TRBV2 and TRBJ1-2, the full variable domain reads EPEVTQTPSHQVTQMGQEVILRCVPISNHLYFYWYRQILGQKVEFLVSFYNNEISEKSEIFDDQFSVERPDGSNFTLKIRSTKLEDSAMYFCASRAHTGNYGYTFGSGTRLTVV.

This clone was counted between two and nine times. The chain joins TRBV5-1 to TRBJ1-1, with 8 positions matching TRBD1. The CDR3 spans 16 residues. The V gene end was trimmed by 0 bases and the J gene end by 3 bases; junction bases not matched to a gene: 7. Germline-derived CDR1 and CDR2 are SGHRS and YFSETQ. CDR3 in DNA: TGCGCCAGCAGCTTGGACAGGGGGAATGTCGACACTGAAGCTTTCTTT. This codes for CASSLDRGNVDTEAFF.

V is TRBV4-1 and J is TRBJ1-1; D is ambiguous. The CDR3 totals 15 residues. V gave up 1 base and J gave up 1 base, with 10 bases separating them. Per the germline V gene, CDR1 is MGHRA and CDR2 is YSYEKL. CDR3 sequence reads: CASSQAVLGNTEAFF. The CDR3 coding sequence is TGCGCCAGCAGCCAAGCGGTCCTTGGGAACACTGAAGCTTTCTTT.

This clone was recorded only once. CDR3 loop: CASSQETGVSSGNTIYF. DNA of the CDR3: TGCGCCAGCAGCCAAGAGACAGGGGTTTCATCAGGAAACACCATATATTTT. The chain recombines TRBV4-1 with TRBJ1-3; 8 nucleotides match TRBD1. The V gene end was trimmed by 0 bases and the J gene end by 4 bases; junction bases not matched to a gene: 8. CDR3 length: 17 residues. CDR1 is MGHRA and CDR2 is YSYEKL in the germline V gene.

This clone appeared a single time. This CDR3 is CASSIGWGAGGTDTQYF. CDR3 DNA sequence: TGTGCCAGTAGTATAGGGTGGGGAGCGGGAGGCACAGATACGCAGTATTTT. V and J are TRBV19 and TRBJ2-3, with 8 bases aligning to TRBD2. The germline V gene has CDR1 LNHDA and CDR2 SQIVND (reference sequence). With V trimmed by 1 base and J by 1 base, 7 bases remained unmatched. The CDR3 runs to 17 residues. Full variable domain (outside the CDR3, taken from reference TRBV19 and TRBJ2-3): DGGITQSPKYLFRKEGQNVTLSCEQNLNHDAMYWYRQDPGQGLRLIYYSQIVNDFQKGDIAEGYSVSREKKESFPLTVTSAQKNPTAFYLCASSIGWGAGGTDTQYFGPGTRLTVL.

The chain recombines TRBV25-1 with TRBJ1-4; 8 bases match TRBD1. There are 14 residues in the CDR3. Trimming cost V 2 bases and J 8 bases; bases outside gene matches: 4. Per germline, CDR1 MGHDK and CDR2 SYGVNS. The CDR3 spells CASSEQGAQEKLFF. In DNA form, the CDR3 reads TGTGCCAGCAGTGAACAGGGGGCGCAGGAAAAACTGTTTTTT.

V and J are TRBV15 and TRBJ2-7; TRBD1 might be the D (5 bases). V was clipped by 1 base and J by 7 bases, with 14 bases between them. This CDR3 has 14 residues. Germline CDR1 LNHNV, CDR2 YYDKDF (reference sequence). CDR3 loop: CATSRGQGMREQYF. Here the CDR3 DNA reads TGTGCCACCAGCAGAGGCCAGGGTATGAGGGAGCAGTACTTC. Drawing the rest from reference TRBV15 and TRBJ2-7, the complete variable domain is DAMVIQNPRYQVTQFGKPVTLSCSQTLNHNVMYWYQQKSSQAPKLLFHYYDKDFNNEADTPDNFQSRRPNTSFCFLDIRSPGLGDTAMYLCATSRGQGMREQYFGPGTRLTVT.

This clone was counted only a few times. The chain couples TRBV3-1 (or the pseudogene TRBV3-2) to TRBJ1-1; D not resolved. V was cut by 1 base and J by 6 bases, with 12 bases left in between. The V gene's germline CDR1 is LGHDT and CDR2 YNNKEL (reference sequence). CDR3 length: 14 amino acids. CDR3 sequence: CASSQGGVSSEAFF. CDR3 nucleotides: TGTGCCAGCAGCCAAGGCGGGGTTAGCTCTGAAGCTTTCTTT.

The V call is TRBV12-3 or TRBV12-4, the J call TRBJ1-5; D gene unclear. V was shortened by 2 bases and J by 6 bases, with 8 bases between the two germline ends. The CDR3 sequence is 13 residues long. The CDR3 bases are TGTGCCAGCAGTTTACGTATCCGTCAGCCCCAGCATTTT. It translates to CASSLRIRQPQHF.

This sequence joins TRBV21-1 and TRBJ1-1; the table names TRBD1, a call not compared with the DNA. TRBV21-1 is a listed pseudogene. The CDR3 contains 14 residues. CDR3 coding DNA: TGTGCCAGCAGCGGAGACAGGGTAAACACTGAAGCTTTCTTT. Residues: CASSGDRVNTEAFF.

This clone was observed once. The V call is TRBV30, the J call TRBJ2-7; the D gene is possibly TRBD2 (5 bases). Germline assignment: CDR1 GTSNPN and CDR2 SVGIG (reference sequence). V lost 0 bases to trimming and J lost 12 bases, with 12 bases between them. The CDR3 sequence is 11 residues long. CDR3 protein: CAWSVGLRVYF. DNA for the CDR3: TGTGCCTGGAGTGTCGGGTTGAGGGTGTACTTC.

This clone showed up just once. The chain is built from TRBV12-3 or TRBV12-4 and TRBJ1-2, with no clear D. V was cut by 2 bases and J by 12 bases, with 16 bases left in between. The CDR3 covers 13 residues. The CDR3 is CASSLMLVWANTF. The CDR3 DNA follows: TGTGCCAGCAGTTTAATGTTGGTTTGGGCAAACACCTTC.

The gene calls are TRBV18 and TRBJ2-7; 7 nucleotides align to TRBD2. Germline CDR1 and CDR2: KGHSH and LQKENI. The trim removed 2 bases at V and 3 bases at J, leaving 7 bases unmatched. This CDR3 has 15 amino acids. CDR3 residues: CASSPGGGRHYEQYF. The CDR3 DNA follows: TGTGCCAGCTCACCAGGGGGGGGAAGACACTACGAGCAGTACTTC.

This chain connects TRBV5-1 to TRBJ1-4; 10 bases are a match to TRBD1. This CDR3 has 16 amino acids. J lost 7 bases, V lost 2 bases, and 8 bases had no gene match. Germline V CDR1 and CDR2: SGHRS, YFSETQ. Here the CDR3 DNA reads TGCGCCAGCAGCTTTGGACAGGGGGTAAGAGGTGAAAAACTGTTTTTT. Its protein is CASSFGQGVRGEKLFF.

The chain links TRBV2 to TRBJ2-3; D unclear. V gave up 3 bases and J gave up 5 bases, with 12 bases separating them. CDR3 size: 14 residues. Germline CDR1 and CDR2: SNHLY and FYNNEI. CDR3 in amino acids: CASSEQRFRDTQYF. The DNA for the CDR3 is TGTGCCAGCAGTGAGCAGCGTTTCCGAGATACGCAGTATTTT.

The chain joins TRBV19 to TRBJ1-2, with D hard to call. Germline V lookup: CDR1 LNHDA, CDR2 SQIVND (reference sequence). V gave up 3 bases and J gave up 3 bases, with 2 bases separating them. The CDR3 consists of 11 residues. The DNA of the CDR3 is TGTGCCAGTAGTATCGACTATGGCTACACCTTC. Translated: CASSIDYGYTF.

The rearrangement joins TRBV10-2 to TRBJ1-5, with 7 bases that match TRBD1. The junction had 14 bases not matched to a gene; V was cut back by 5 bases and J by 1 base. The CDR3 sequence is 18 residues long. The V gene's germline CDR1 is WSHSY and CDR2 SAAADI. CDR3 sequence reads: CASSLFMPNRGSNQPQHF. The CDR3 DNA is TGCGCCAGCAGTCTCTTCATGCCGAACAGGGGAAGCAATCAGCCCCAGCATTTT.

This clone showed up just a few times. The chain links TRBV2 to TRBJ1-2; 8 bases map to TRBD1. The CDR3 covers 12 residues. V gave up 4 bases and J gave up 12 bases; unmatched junction bases: 7. CDR1 SNHLY and CDR2 FYNNEI come from the germline V gene. The CDR3 DNA reads TGTGCCAGCAGTGTTTACAGGGGGGTTAACACCTTC. The encoded protein is CASSVYRGVNTF. Based on the CDR3 plus reference TRBV2 and TRBJ1-2, the full variable domain is EPEVTQTPSHQVTQMGQEVILRCVPISNHLYFYWYRQILGQKVEFLVSFYNNEISEKSEIFDDQFSVERPDGSNFTLKIRSTKLEDSAMYFCASSVYRGVNTFGSGTRLTVV.

The rearrangement links TRBV10-3 to TRBJ2-1, with 10 bases fitting TRBD2. Trimming cost V 5 bases and J 3 bases; bases outside gene matches: 13. From germline, CDR1 is ENHRY and CDR2 SYGVKD. The CDR3 totals 18 residues. The CDR3 reads CAISNLIAGGSNYNEQFF. DNA for the CDR3: TGTGCCATCAGTAACTTAATAGCGGGGGGCTCTAACTACAATGAGCAGTTCTTC.

V is TRBV24-1 and J is TRBJ1-5, with D maybe TRBD1 (6 bases). This CDR3 has 18 residues. Germline CDR1 is KGHDR and CDR2 is SFDVKD. V lost 0 bases, J lost 6 bases, and 20 bases lay in between. In DNA form, the CDR3 reads TGTGCCACCAGTGATTTGCCGGACCGACAGGCTCTAACTCAGCCCCAGCATTTT. Its translation: CATSDLPDRQALTQPQHF.